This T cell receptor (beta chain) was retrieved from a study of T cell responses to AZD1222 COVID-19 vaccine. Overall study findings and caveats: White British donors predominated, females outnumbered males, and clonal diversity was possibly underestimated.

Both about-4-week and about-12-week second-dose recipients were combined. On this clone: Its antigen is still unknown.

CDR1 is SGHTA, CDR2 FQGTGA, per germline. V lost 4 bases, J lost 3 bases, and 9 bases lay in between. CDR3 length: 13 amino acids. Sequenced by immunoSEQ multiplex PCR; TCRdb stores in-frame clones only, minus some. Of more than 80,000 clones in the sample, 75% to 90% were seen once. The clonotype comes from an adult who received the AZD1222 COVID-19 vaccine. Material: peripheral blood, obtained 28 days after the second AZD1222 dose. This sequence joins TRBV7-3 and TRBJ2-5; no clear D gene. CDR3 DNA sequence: TGTGCCAGCAGCTCCCCAGGTGAAGAGACCCAGTACTTC. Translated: CASSSPGEETQYF.